These 23 T cell receptor beta chains were sequenced from one sample in a study of T cell changes during pregnancy in multiple sclerosis. Profiling relied on immunoSEQ multiplex PCR, and the TCRdb table lists in-frame clones only, not all of them. Of 50,000 to 70,000 clones in the sample, about nine tenths were seen once. The sequencing here drew on peripheral blood, taken in the third trimester of pregnancy. These receptors came from a female donor in good health, enrolled as a control in a pregnancy study.

The chain uses TRBV5-4 and TRBJ1-4; tentatively, D is TRBD1 (5 bases). Looked up from germline, CDR1 is SGHNT and CDR2 is YYREEE (reference sequence). The V end lost 0 bases, the J end lost 7 bases, and 16 bases lay between the germline ends. The CDR3 covers 16 residues. The CDR3 is CASSLGTRGRIEKLFF. The DNA of the CDR3 is TGTGCCAGCAGCTTGGGGACTAGGGGTAGGATTGAAAAACTGTTTTTT. The entire variable domain, with the rest obtained from reference TRBV5-4 and TRBJ1-4, is as follows: ETGVTQSPTHLIKTRGQQVTLRCSSQSGHNTVSWYQQALGQGPQFIFQYYREEENGRGNFPPRFSGLQFPNYSSELNVNALELDDSALYLCASSLGTRGRIEKLFFGSGTQLSVL.

This clone was seen more than once but under ten times. The chain links TRBV30 to TRBJ1-1, with TRBD1 matching over 7 bases. Germline-derived CDR1 and CDR2 are GTSNPN and SVGIG (reference sequence). This CDR3 spans 13 amino acids. Unmatched junction bases numbered 7, after V lost 4 bases and J lost 5 bases. As DNA, the CDR3 is TGTGCCTGGACTTCAGGGGGAGTGACTGAAGCTTTCTTT. Translation gives CAWTSGGVTEAFF.

This chain uses TRBV4-1 with TRBJ1-2; D is perhaps TRBD1 (5 bases). With 0 bases removed from V and 7 bases from J, the gap between germline ends came to 21 bases. The CDR3 length is 17 residues. Germline values: CDR1 MGHRA, CDR2 YSYEKL. The DNA of the CDR3 is TGCGCCAGCAGCCAAGAATGGCGAGGGGTCGGGGGATCTGGCTACACCTTC. Its translation: CASSQEWRGVGGSGYTF.

The chain is built from TRBV29-1 and TRBJ2-3; D is ambiguous. CDR3 size: 14 residues. From germline, CDR1 is SQVTM and CDR2 ANQGSEA. V lost 5 bases and J 4 bases, leaving 16 bases between the germline ends. This CDR3 reads CSVHGGPESDTQYF. The CDR3 DNA reads as TGCAGCGTTCACGGCGGCCCAGAGTCAGATACGCAGTATTTT.

This clone showed up just once. The rearrangement links TRBV2 to TRBJ2-7; tentatively, D is TRBD2 (5 bases). The CDR3 sequence is 14 residues long. In germline, CDR1 is SNHLY, CDR2 FYNNEI. V lost 7 bases, J lost 6 bases, and 19 bases lay in between. The CDR3 sequence: CASTPHEGSGEQYF. CDR3 sequence (DNA): TGTGCCAGCACCCCCCATGAGGGTTCCGGCGAGCAGTACTTC.

The chain is built from TRBV11-2 and TRBJ2-7; a possible D gene is TRBD1 (6 bases). The CDR3 runs to 15 residues. Germline V lookup: CDR1 SGHAT, CDR2 FQNNGV. Trimming took off 5 bases at V and 1 base at J, with 15 bases between the two ends. The CDR3 bases are TGTGCCAGCAGCGAATTTCAGGGGATATCCTACGAGCAGTACTTC. It encodes CASSEFQGISYEQYF.

This clone was observed a few times. This chain joins TRBV19 and TRBJ1-1; D may be TRBD1 (5 bases). Germline CDR1 LNHDA, CDR2 SQIVND (reference sequence). V lost 4 bases, J lost 4 bases, and 19 bases lay in between. The CDR3 is 16 residues long. The CDR3 DNA reads as TGTGCCAGTAGTAAGAGGACCCAGGGCCCTGCCACTGAAGCTTTCTTT. Translation: CASSKRTQGPATEAFF. Complete variable domain (other parts from reference TRBV19 and TRBJ1-1): DGGITQSPKYLFRKEGQNVTLSCEQNLNHDAMYWYRQDPGQGLRLIYYSQIVNDFQKGDIAEGYSVSREKKESFPLTVTSAQKNPTAFYLCASSKRTQGPATEAFFGQGTRLTVV.

The sample holds a few counts of this clone. The V and J genes are TRBV30 and TRBJ1-1; D is uncertain. V gave up 0 bases and J gave up 1 base, with 6 bases separating them. Germline assignment: CDR1 GTSNPN and CDR2 SVGIG (reference sequence). The CDR3 spans 13 residues. For the CDR3, the DNA is TGTGCCTGGAGTGTACGACAGAACACTGAAGCTTTCTTT. It codes for CAWSVRQNTEAFF.

The V gene is TRBV5-6, the J gene TRBJ2-7, with 8 bases that match TRBD2. J lost 1 base, V lost 2 bases, and 8 bases had no gene match. Germline-derived CDR1 and CDR2 are SGHDT and YYEEEE. The CDR3 covers 16 residues. CDR3 in amino acids: CASSFVGRATSYEQYF. DNA of the CDR3: TGTGCCAGCAGCTTTGTCGGGAGGGCCACTTCCTACGAGCAGTACTTC.

The chain is built from TRBV5-4 and TRBJ1-1, with D perhaps matching TRBD1 (5 bases). Germline CDR1 and CDR2: SGHNT and YYREEE (reference sequence). The CDR3 is 15 residues long. Trimming stripped 3 bases from V and 1 base from J, with 13 bases between. CDR3 sequence: CASSSKKQGNTEAFF. The CDR3, as DNA: TGTGCCAGCAGCTCTAAGAAGCAGGGGAACACTGAAGCTTTCTTT. Variable domain in full (rest from reference TRBV5-4 and TRBJ1-1): ETGVTQSPTHLIKTRGQQVTLRCSSQSGHNTVSWYQQALGQGPQFIFQYYREEENGRGNFPPRFSGLQFPNYSSELNVNALELDDSALYLCASSSKKQGNTEAFFGQGTRLTVV.

The chain couples TRBV6-1 to TRBJ2-1; D uncertain. The germline V and J ends were trimmed by 8 bases and 4 bases, with 6 bases remaining between them. This CDR3 spans 11 amino acids. Germline V gene data show CDR1 as MNHNS and CDR2 as SASEGT. For the CDR3, the DNA is TGTGCCAGCCAAGAGTACAATGAGCAGTTCTTC. The encoded protein is CASQEYNEQFF.

This chain links TRBV28 with TRBJ2-7, with D perhaps TRBD1 (7 bases). V was shortened by 4 bases and J by 2 bases, with 18 bases between the two germline ends. Looked up from germline, CDR1 is MDHEN and CDR2 is SYDVKM. CDR3 length equals 16 residues. CDR3 sequence (DNA): TGTGCCAGCAGTTCCGGGCCATCAGGGGGGACCTACGAGCAGTACTTC. The encoded protein is CASSSGPSGGTYEQYF.

This chain links TRBV2 with TRBJ2-1, with D maybe TRBD2 (6 bases). Between the trimmed V and J ends, which lost 6 bases and 1 base, there was a span of 13 bases. Germline lookup yields CDR1 SNHLY and CDR2 FYNNEI. This CDR3 spans 15 amino acids. DNA of the CDR3: TGTGCCAGCAGGGGACTCATAAAGTCCTACAATGAGCAGTTCTTC. Translation: CASRGLIKSYNEQFF.

The chain couples TRBV7-3 to TRBJ1-1; D might be TRBD1 (6 bases). The germline V gene has CDR1 SGHTA and CDR2 FQGTGA. This CDR3 is 12 amino acids long. Trimming took off 0 bases at V and 14 bases at J, with 13 bases between the two ends. The CDR3 is CASSLTGTPRFF. The CDR3 nucleotides read TGTGCCAGCAGCTTAACAGGGACACCGCGGTTCTTT. The variable domain in full, completed from reference TRBV7-3 and TRBJ1-1, reads GAGVSQTPSNKVTEKGKYVELRCDPISGHTALYWYRQSLGQGPEFLIYFQGTGAADDSGLPNDRFFAVRPEGSVSTLKIQRTERGDSAVYLCASSLTGTPRFFGQGTRLTVV.

The genes are TRBV5-6 and TRBJ1-6; no definite D call. With 4 bases removed from V and 8 bases from J, the gap between germline ends came to 13 bases. Germline values: CDR1 SGHDT, CDR2 YYEEEE. The CDR3 spans 14 residues. Here the CDR3 reads CASSPPREHSPLHF. CDR3 sequence (DNA): TGTGCCAGCAGCCCCCCCCGGGAGCATTCACCCCTCCACTTT.

Written as DNA, the CDR3 is TGTGCCAGCAGTGAAATGGGCAGGGGTCCAGAGACCCAGTACTTC. Its translation is CASSEMGRGPETQYF. The V gene is TRBV6-1, the J gene TRBJ2-5, with a weak D call TRBD1 (6 bases). The CDR3 loop spans 15 amino acids. Germline CDR1 is MNHNS and CDR2 is SASEGT. Trimming shortened V by 2 bases and J by 4 bases, and 14 bases separated the two germline ends.

This rearrangement joins TRBV21-1 to TRBJ2-3; the table's D call TRBD2 went unverified against the DNA. TRBV21-1 is classified as a pseudogene. The CDR3 runs to 15 residues. CDR3 sequence reads: CASSKRGLVTDTQYF. The CDR3 DNA reads TGTGCCAGCAGCAAACGAGGCCTTGTCACAGATACGCAGTATTTT.

This sequence joins TRBV14 and TRBJ2-2; no clear D. CDR1 and CDR2 from the germline V gene are SGHDN and FVKESK. V lost 1 base and J 3 bases, leaving 3 bases between the germline ends. The CDR3 covers 13 residues. CDR3 nucleotides: TGTGCCAGCAGCCAAGTAGACACCGGGGAGCTGTTTTTT. Translating gives CASSQVDTGELFF.

This chain uses TRBV18 with TRBJ2-7; 9 positions agree with TRBD2. The trim removed 1 base at V and 5 bases at J, leaving 6 bases unmatched. Germline V lookup: CDR1 KGHSH, CDR2 LQKENI. The CDR3 runs to 15 residues. The CDR3 DNA reads as TGTGCCAGCTCACCACAGGCGGGAGGGCGAAACGAGCAGTACTTC. This translates into CASSPQAGGRNEQYF.

The V and J genes are TRBV10-1 and TRBJ2-5; 8 bases match TRBD2. V lost 5 bases, J lost 0 bases, and 2 bases stayed unmatched. Per germline, CDR1 WNHNN and CDR2 SYGVQD (reference sequence). The CDR3 runs 14 residues. This CDR3 is CASSLAGNQETQYF. CDR3 DNA sequence: TGCGCCAGCAGTCTAGCGGGTAACCAAGAGACCCAGTACTTC.

V gene TRBV15 combines with J gene TRBJ2-7; D is possibly TRBD2 (5 bases). V lost 0 bases and J lost 7, with 19 bases in between. The germline V gene encodes CDR1 LNHNV and CDR2 YYDKDF (reference sequence). This CDR3 has 16 residues. CDR3 residues: CATSRDKVPSAGEQYF. CDR3 in DNA: TGTGCCACCAGCAGAGATAAGGTCCCCTCGGCGGGTGAGCAGTACTTC.

The chain employs TRBV30 and TRBJ2-1, with a possible D match to TRBD1 (6 bases). Germline V gene sequence: CDR1 GTSNPN, CDR2 SVGIG (reference sequence). V shed 3 bases and J shed 9 bases, with 21 bases lying between them. There are 15 residues in the CDR3. The DNA for the CDR3 is TGTGCCTGGAGCCCACAGGGTGAATGGGCCAGTGAGCAGTTCTTC. Its translation: CAWSPQGEWASEQFF.

This clone was counted only a few times. The chain carries TRBV7-9 and TRBJ1-1; D perhaps matches TRBD1 (5 bases). Germline CDR1 SEHNR, CDR2 FQNEAQ (reference sequence). Trimming took 1 base from V and 3 from J, leaving 12 bases between them. The length of the CDR3 is 15 residues. The CDR3 loop is CASSLVQGGYTEAFF. The CDR3 DNA sequence: TGTGCCAGCAGCTTAGTCCAGGGAGGCTACACTGAAGCTTTCTTT.